Listed below are T cell receptor beta chains from one sample, sequenced in a study of T cells in Graves' hyperthyroidism and ophthalmopathy. TCRdb processed the multiplex PCR reads anew with MiXCR; each CDR3 protein has one entry. The repertoire includes 210,000 or so distinct CDR3 sequences, 15% to 20% of them detected once, and approximately 50% sits in the top ten. Sequencing input: blood. Source of these receptors: a man between 50 and 59 years old with Graves' hyperthyroidism. CDR3s leave out the opening cysteine and the closing phenylalanine or tryptophan. The listing skips clone size in some rows; elsewhere it reads once, few, many or a size class.

clone_size	v_call	j_call	cdr3_aa
.	TRBV4-1	TRBJ2-7	ASSQLRGEQY
many	TRBV4-1	TRBJ1-6	ASSQALRTALH
few	TRBV12-3/TRBV12-4	TRBJ2-1	ASSLVTEQF
.	TRBV10-3	TRBJ1-5	AISGGTGSNQPQH
many	TRBV6-1	TRBJ2-3	ASKDSTDTQY
.	TRBV15	TRBJ2-7	ATSRELTTLDGEQY
.	TRBV5-1	TRBJ2-7	ASSSSGLGEQY
many	TRBV6-2/TRBV6-3	TRBJ2-1	ASSYREAYNEQF
few	TRBV5-1	TRBJ1-2	ASSLLGQTYGYT
.	TRBV24-1	TRBJ2-2	ATSAGFYTGELF
few	TRBV5-5	TRBJ2-5	ASSLTLAGSQETQY
few	TRBV12-3/TRBV12-4	TRBJ1-4	ASSSRRSEKLF
.	TRBV7-2	TRBJ1-5	ASRQGLAAEPQH
many	TRBV6-1	TRBJ2-5	ATRGTQY